What follows are 18 T cell receptor beta chains derived from one specimen sequenced in a study of T cell repertoires in cytomegalovirus infection. Antigens of these TCRs are unknown. TCRdb re-called the reads with MiXCR, one entry per CDR3 protein. The profile shows roughly 500,000 distinct CDR3 sequences, 40% to 50% of them singletons. Sequencing used cultured PBMCs, obtained from culture after CMV antigen stimulation. These receptors all stem from a human donor in good health (CMV status not recorded). Some clones in this sample may be carry-over from other donors' samples.

The V call is TRBV6-1, the J call TRBJ2-3, with a possible D match to TRBD2 (6 bases). This CDR3 region has 16 residues. V dropped 1 base and J dropped 3 bases, with 14 bases sitting between them. Germline V lookup: CDR1 MNHNS, CDR2 SASEGT. This chain's CDR3 is CASSEVGGESTDTQYF. CDR3 DNA sequence: TGTGCCAGCAGTGAAGTCGGCGGGGAAAGTACAGATACGCAGTATTTT.

The chain links TRBV4-1 to TRBJ1-5; 8 positions match TRBD1. J gave up 5 bases and V 3 bases, and 12 bases lay outside the gene matches. There are 17 residues in the CDR3. Germline lookup yields CDR1 MGHRA and CDR2 YSYEKL. In DNA, the CDR3 is TGCGCCAGCAGCCAGACTTTAGACAGGGGTTTCTATCAGCCCCAGCATTTT. Translation: CASSQTLDRGFYQPQHF.

On this clonotype itself: A much larger clone differs from this one at a single base, so this may be a read error. This rearrangement joins TRBV7-2 to TRBJ2-7; the D gene is possibly TRBD2 (5 bases). Germline values: CDR1 SGHTA, CDR2 FQGNSA. The CDR3 has 14 residues. V lost 1 base and J lost 4, with 11 bases in between. The CDR3 loop reads CASSLGKGDYEQYF. CDR3 nucleotides: TGTGCCAGCAGCTTAGGGAAGGGAGATTACGAGCAGTACTTC.

On this clonotype itself: Being one base from a much bigger clone, this may be a read error. This chain uses TRBV7-9 with TRBJ2-6; D gene uncertain. The V and J ends lost 4 bases and 4 bases respectively, with 5 bases between them. Per germline, CDR1 SEHNR and CDR2 FQNEAQ (reference sequence). The CDR3 has 13 amino acids. CDR3 region: CASSSLGANVLTF. The CDR3 DNA is TGTGCCAGCAGCTCGCTCGGGGCCAACGTCCTGACTTTC.

The chain has TRBV2 and TRBJ1-5, with TRBD1 matching 7 bases. The CDR3 has 15 residues. Germline CDR1 reads SNHLY; CDR2 reads FYNNEI. With V trimmed by 3 bases and J by 4 bases, 6 bases remained unmatched. CDR3: CASSDTGEGNQPQHF. The CDR3 region has the DNA TGTGCCAGCAGTGACACAGGGGAAGGAAATCAGCCCCAGCATTTT.

In DNA, the CDR3 is TGTGCCAGCAGCCGAGCGGGGGGGAGCTCCTACAATGAGCAGTTCTTC. Residues: CASSRAGGSSYNEQFF. The V and J genes are TRBV28 and TRBJ2-1; 10 bases align to TRBD2. Germline V CDR1 and CDR2: MDHEN, SYDVKM. This CDR3 is built from 16 residues. J lost 0 bases, V lost 6 bases, and 5 bases had no gene match. Complete variable domain (other parts from reference TRBV28 and TRBJ2-1): DVKVTQSSRYLVKRTGEKVFLECVQDMDHENMFWYRQDPGLGLRLIYFSYDVKMKEKGDIPEGYSVSREKKERFSLILESASTNQTSMYLCASSRAGGSSYNEQFFGPGTRLTVL.

This chain joins TRBV12-3 or TRBV12-4 and TRBJ1-2, with D possibly TRBD1 on 5 matching bases. CDR3 length equals 12 residues. The germline V and J ends were trimmed by 8 bases and 8 bases, with 15 bases remaining between them. The CDR3 DNA reads as TGTGCCAGCCGAGGCAGGGCGGGCGGCTACACCTTC. Translated: CASRGRAGGYTF.

The chain recombines TRBV27 with TRBJ2-7; TRBD2 aligns across 9 bases. Germline loops: CDR1 MNHEY, CDR2 SMNVEV (reference sequence). Trimming cost V 3 bases and J 4 bases; bases outside gene matches: 7. CDR3 length equals 15 residues. The CDR3, as DNA: TGTGCCAGCAGTTTCCGACTAGCGGAGGTTTACGAGCAGTACTTC. Translation gives CASSFRLAEVYEQYF.

This sequence joins TRBV6-2 or TRBV6-3 and TRBJ2-1; D gene uncertain. Trimming cost V 2 bases and J 0 bases, with 5 bases left between them. The CDR3 runs to 14 residues. Germline V lookup: CDR1 MNHEY, CDR2 SVGEGT. In DNA form, the CDR3 reads TGTGCCAGCAGTTACGGGGTCTCCTACAATGAGCAGTTCTTC. Its translation is CASSYGVSYNEQFF.

Comment on this clonotype: Relative to the germline gene, one junction end is altered; a read error may explain this. V usage is TRBV11-2 and J usage is TRBJ2-2, with a weak D call TRBD2 (5 bases). This CDR3 region has 15 residues. Looked up from germline, CDR1 is SGHAT and CDR2 is FQNNGV. This CDR3 is CASSPSPTNAGELFF. The CDR3 bases are TGTGCCAGCAGCCCTAGCCCGACGAACGCCGGGGAGCTGTTTTTT.

This clonotype was seen once. This chain uses TRBV7-2 with TRBJ1-6, with D possibly matching TRBD1 (6 bases). With 4 bases removed from V and 0 bases from J, the gap between germline ends came to 25 bases. The CDR3 extends over 21 amino acids. CDR1 is SGHTA and CDR2 is FQGNSA in the germline V gene. The CDR3 nucleotides read TGTGCCAGCAGCTCGGCGGGGGCAGTCCTGCCCTCAAGCTCCTATAATTCACCCCTCCACTTT. Translation: CASSSAGAVLPSSSYNSPLHF.

In nucleotides, the CDR3 is TGTGCCAGCAGCTTCGAGTCAGGCGAGCAGTTCTTC. Translation gives CASSFESGEQFF. The chain joins TRBV7-3 to TRBJ2-1; D not resolved. Germline V lookup: CDR1 SGHTA, CDR2 FQGTGA. With 3 bases removed from V and 10 bases from J, the gap between germline ends came to 10 bases. There are 12 residues in the CDR3.

As for this clonotype: An end of the junction differs from the germline gene, which may be a read error. The rearrangement links TRBV7-9 to TRBJ2-3; D not resolved. The V gene's germline CDR1 is SEHNR and CDR2 FQNEAQ (reference sequence). The length of the CDR3 is 12 residues. Here the CDR3 reads CANSQDPDTQYF. CDR3 in DNA: TGTGCCAACAGCCAGGACCCAGATACGCAGTATTTT.

This clonotype was picked up a small number of times. The chain links TRBV20-1 to TRBJ1-5, with 7 bases fitting TRBD1. CDR1 and CDR2 from the germline V gene are DFQATT and SNEGSKA (reference sequence). The CDR3 is 13 residues long. Losses at the gene ends were 4 bases for V and 6 bases for J; bases not matched to a gene: 6. This chain's CDR3 is CSAKQGLGQPQHF. The CDR3 DNA reads as TGCAGTGCTAAACAGGGGTTAGGTCAGCCCCAGCATTTT.

A few counts support this clonotype. The genes are TRBV7-2 and TRBJ1-1; D is unclear. The CDR3 spans 15 residues. The germline gives CDR1 SGHTA, CDR2 FQGNSA. The V end was cut by 4 bases, the J end by 3 bases, with 15 bases between. The CDR3 sequence is CASSSINNLDTEAFF. The CDR3 coding sequence is TGTGCCAGCAGCTCGATAAACAACCTGGACACTGAAGCTTTCTTT. Complete variable domain (other parts from reference TRBV7-2 and TRBJ1-1): GAGVSQSPSNKVTEKGKDVELRCDPISGHTALYWYRQSLGQGLEFLIYFQGNSAPDKSGLPSDRFSAERTGGSVSTLTIQRTQQEDSAVYLCASSSINNLDTEAFFGQGTRLTVV.

The chain employs TRBV3-1 and TRBJ2-7, with D possibly matching TRBD1 (6 bases). Germline V CDR1 and CDR2: LGHDT, YNNKEL (reference sequence). V dropped 0 bases and J dropped 4 bases, with 13 bases sitting between them. The CDR3 is 15 residues long. The CDR3 spells CASSQEGGLGYEQYF. CDR3 sequence (DNA): TGTGCCAGCAGCCAAGAAGGGGGTTTAGGGTACGAGCAGTACTTC.

CDR3 protein: CSVGGGRFGNEQFF. The DNA of the CDR3 is TGCAGCGTTGGCGGAGGGAGGTTTGGCAATGAGCAGTTCTTC. The chain recombines TRBV29-1 with TRBJ2-1, with a weak D call TRBD2 (6 bases). V lost 4 bases and J lost 6, with 16 bases in between. The V gene's germline CDR1 is SQVTM and CDR2 ANQGSEA. This CDR3 has 14 amino acids.

The chain uses TRBV12-3 or TRBV12-4 and TRBJ1-6, with TRBD1 matching over 7 bases. The CDR3 contains 13 residues. Losses at the gene ends were 1 base for V and 16 bases for J; bases not matched to a gene: 7. The CDR3 sequence: CASSLDSGQVLHF. The CDR3 bases are TGTGCCAGCAGTTTAGATAGTGGACAGGTACTCCACTTT.